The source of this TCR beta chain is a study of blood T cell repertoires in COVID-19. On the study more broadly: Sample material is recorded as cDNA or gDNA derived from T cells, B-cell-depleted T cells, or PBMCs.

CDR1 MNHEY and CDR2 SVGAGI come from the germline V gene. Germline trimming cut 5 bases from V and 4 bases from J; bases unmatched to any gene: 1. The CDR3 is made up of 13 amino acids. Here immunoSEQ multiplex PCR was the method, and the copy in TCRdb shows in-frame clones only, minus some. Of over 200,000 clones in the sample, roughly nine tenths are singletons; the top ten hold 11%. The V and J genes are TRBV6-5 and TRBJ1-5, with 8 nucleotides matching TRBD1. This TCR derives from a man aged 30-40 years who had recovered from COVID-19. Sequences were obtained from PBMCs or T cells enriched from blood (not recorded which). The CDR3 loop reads CASSRQGNQPQHF. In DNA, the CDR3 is TGTGCCAGCAGTCGACAGGGGAATCAGCCCCAGCATTTT.